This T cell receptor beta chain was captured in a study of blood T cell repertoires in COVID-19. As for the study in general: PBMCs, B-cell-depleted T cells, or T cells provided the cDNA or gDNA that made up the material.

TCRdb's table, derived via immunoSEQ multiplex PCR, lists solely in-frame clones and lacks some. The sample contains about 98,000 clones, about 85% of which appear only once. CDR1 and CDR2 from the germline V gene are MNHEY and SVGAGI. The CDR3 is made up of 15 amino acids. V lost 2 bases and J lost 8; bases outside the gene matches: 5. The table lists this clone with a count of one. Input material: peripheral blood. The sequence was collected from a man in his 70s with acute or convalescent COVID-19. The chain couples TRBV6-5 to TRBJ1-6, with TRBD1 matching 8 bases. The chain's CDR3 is CASSYAGGADSPLHF. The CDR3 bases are TGTGCCAGCAGTTACGCAGGGGGCGCCGATTCACCCCTCCACTTT.